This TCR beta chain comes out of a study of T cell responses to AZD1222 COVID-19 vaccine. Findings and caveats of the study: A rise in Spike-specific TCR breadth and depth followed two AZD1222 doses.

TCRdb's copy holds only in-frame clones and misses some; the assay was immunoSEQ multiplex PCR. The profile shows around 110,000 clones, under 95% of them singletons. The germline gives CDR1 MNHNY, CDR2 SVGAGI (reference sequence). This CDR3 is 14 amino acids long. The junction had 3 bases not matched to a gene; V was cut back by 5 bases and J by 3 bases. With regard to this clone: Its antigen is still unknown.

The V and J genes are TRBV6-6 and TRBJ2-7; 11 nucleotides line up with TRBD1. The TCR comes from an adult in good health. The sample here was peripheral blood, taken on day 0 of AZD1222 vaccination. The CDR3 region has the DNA TGTGCCAGCAGTCCGGGACAGGGGGTCTACGAGCAGTACTTC. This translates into CASSPGQGVYEQYF.